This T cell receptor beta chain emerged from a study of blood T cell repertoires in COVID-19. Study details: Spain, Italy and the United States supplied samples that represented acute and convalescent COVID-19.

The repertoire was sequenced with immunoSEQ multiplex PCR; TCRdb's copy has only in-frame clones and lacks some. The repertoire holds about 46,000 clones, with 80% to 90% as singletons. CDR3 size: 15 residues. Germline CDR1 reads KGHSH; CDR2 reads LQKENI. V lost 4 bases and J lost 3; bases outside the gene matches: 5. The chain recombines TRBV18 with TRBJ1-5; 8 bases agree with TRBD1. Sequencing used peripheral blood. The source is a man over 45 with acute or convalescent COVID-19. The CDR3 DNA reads TGTGCCAGCTCACAACAGGGGGTGGACAATCAGCCCCAGCATTTT. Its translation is CASSQQGVDNQPQHF.